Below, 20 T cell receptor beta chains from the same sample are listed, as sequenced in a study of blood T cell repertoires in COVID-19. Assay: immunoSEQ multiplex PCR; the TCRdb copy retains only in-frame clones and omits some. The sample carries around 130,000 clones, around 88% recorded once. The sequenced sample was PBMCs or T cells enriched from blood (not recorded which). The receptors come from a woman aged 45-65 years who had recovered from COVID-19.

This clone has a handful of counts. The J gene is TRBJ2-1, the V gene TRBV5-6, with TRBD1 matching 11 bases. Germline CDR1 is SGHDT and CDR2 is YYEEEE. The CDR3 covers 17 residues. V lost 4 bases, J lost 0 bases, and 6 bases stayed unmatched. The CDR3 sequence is CASSTRDRGFSYNEQFF. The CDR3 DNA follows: TGTGCCAGCAGCACCCGGGACAGGGGGTTCTCCTACAATGAGCAGTTCTTC.

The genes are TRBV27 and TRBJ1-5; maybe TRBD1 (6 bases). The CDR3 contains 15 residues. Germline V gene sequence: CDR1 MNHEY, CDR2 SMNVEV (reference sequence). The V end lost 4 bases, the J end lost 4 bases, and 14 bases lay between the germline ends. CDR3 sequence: CASSSGQPGNQPQHF. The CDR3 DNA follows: TGTGCCAGCAGTTCCGGACAGCCAGGAAATCAGCCCCAGCATTTT.

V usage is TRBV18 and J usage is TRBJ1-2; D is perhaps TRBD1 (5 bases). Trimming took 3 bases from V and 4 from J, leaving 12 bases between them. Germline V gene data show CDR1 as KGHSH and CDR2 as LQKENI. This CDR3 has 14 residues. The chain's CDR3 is CASSPTEKGYGYTF. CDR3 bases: TGTGCCAGCTCACCGACAGAAAAGGGCTATGGCTACACCTTC.

CDR3 protein: CASSSEGLAAPGELFF. CDR3 nucleotides: TGTGCCAGCAGTTCCGAAGGACTAGCGGCACCCGGGGAGCTGTTTTTT. This rearrangement joins TRBV6-5 to TRBJ2-2; TRBD2 aligns across 10 bases. Germline trimming cut 4 bases from V and 6 bases from J; bases unmatched to any gene: 8. Germline values: CDR1 MNHEY, CDR2 SVGAGI. The CDR3 has 16 amino acids.

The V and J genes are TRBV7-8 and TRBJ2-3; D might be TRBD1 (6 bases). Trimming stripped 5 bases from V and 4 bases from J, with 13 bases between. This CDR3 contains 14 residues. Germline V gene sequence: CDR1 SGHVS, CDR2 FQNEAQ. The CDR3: CASSERQEADTQYF. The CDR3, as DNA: TGTGCCAGCAGCGAACGACAGGAGGCAGATACGCAGTATTTT.

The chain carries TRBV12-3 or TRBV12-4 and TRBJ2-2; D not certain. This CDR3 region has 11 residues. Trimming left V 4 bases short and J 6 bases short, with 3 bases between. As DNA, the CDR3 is TGTGCCAGCAGTTCCGCCGGGGAGCTGTTTTTT. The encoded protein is CASSSAGELFF.

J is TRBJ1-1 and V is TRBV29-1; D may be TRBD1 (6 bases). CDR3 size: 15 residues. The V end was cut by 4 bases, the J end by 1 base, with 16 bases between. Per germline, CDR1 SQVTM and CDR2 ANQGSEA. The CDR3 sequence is CSVGITGQRNTEAFF. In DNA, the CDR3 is TGCAGCGTTGGGATCACAGGGCAGAGGAACACTGAAGCTTTCTTT.

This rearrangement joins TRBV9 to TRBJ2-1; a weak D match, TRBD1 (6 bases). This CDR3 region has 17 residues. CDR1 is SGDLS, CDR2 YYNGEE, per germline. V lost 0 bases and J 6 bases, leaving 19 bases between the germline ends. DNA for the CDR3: TGTGCCAGCAGCGTAGGAGAGGGACAACTTTCCCGCAATGAGCAGTTCTTC. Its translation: CASSVGEGQLSRNEQFF.

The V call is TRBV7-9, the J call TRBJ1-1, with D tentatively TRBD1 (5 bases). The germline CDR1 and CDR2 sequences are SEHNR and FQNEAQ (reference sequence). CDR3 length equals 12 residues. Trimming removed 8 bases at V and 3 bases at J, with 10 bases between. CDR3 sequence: CASGRGYTEAFF. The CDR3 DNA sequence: TGTGCCAGCGGAAGGGGCTACACTGAAGCTTTCTTT. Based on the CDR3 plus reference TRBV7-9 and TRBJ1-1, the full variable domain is DTGVSQNPRHKITKRGQNVTFRCDPISEHNRLYWYRQTLGQGPEFLTYFQNEAQLEKSRLLSDRFSAERPKGSFSTLEIQRTEQGDSAMYLCASGRGYTEAFFGQGTRLTVV.

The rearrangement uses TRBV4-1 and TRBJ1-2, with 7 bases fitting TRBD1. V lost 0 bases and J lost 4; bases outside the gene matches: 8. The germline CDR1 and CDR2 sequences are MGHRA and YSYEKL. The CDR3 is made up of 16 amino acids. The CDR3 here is CASSQDRGTEPYGYTF. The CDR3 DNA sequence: TGCGCCAGCAGCCAAGATCGCGGGACAGAGCCCTATGGCTACACCTTC.

In nucleotides, the CDR3 is TGTGCCAGCAGCCGGGGACAGTCCGGGGAGCTGTTTTTT. Translated, it gives CASSRGQSGELFF. The chain employs TRBV7-9 and TRBJ2-2, with 7 nucleotides matching TRBD1. Germline V gene sequence: CDR1 SEHNR, CDR2 FQNEAQ (reference sequence). Losses at the gene ends were 5 bases for V and 6 bases for J; bases not matched to a gene: 3. This CDR3 spans 13 amino acids.

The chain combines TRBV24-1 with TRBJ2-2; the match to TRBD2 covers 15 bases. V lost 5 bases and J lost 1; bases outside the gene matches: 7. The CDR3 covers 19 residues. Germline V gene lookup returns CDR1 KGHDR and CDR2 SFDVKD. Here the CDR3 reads CATSGDWGLAGGNTGELFF. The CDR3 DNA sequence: TGTGCCACCAGTGGGGACTGGGGACTAGCGGGGGGGAACACCGGGGAGCTGTTTTTT.

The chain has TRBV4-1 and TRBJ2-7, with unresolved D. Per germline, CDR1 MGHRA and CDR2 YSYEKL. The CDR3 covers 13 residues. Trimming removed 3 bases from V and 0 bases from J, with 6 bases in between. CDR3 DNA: TGCGCCAGCAGCCAGGGCAGCTCCTACGAGCAGTACTTC. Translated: CASSQGSSYEQYF.

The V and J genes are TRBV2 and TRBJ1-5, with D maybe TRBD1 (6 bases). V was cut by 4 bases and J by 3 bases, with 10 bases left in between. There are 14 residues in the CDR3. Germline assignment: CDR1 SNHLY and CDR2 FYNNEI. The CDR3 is CASSVDRNNQPQHF. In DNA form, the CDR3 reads TGTGCCAGCAGTGTGGACAGAAACAATCAGCCCCAGCATTTT.

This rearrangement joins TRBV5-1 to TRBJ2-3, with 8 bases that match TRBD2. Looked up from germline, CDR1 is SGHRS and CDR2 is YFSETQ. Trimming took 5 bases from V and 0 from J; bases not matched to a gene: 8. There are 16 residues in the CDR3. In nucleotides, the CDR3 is TGCGCCAGCAGTTCCCGGGGGGGCGCGAGCACAGATACGCAGTATTTT. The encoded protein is CASSSRGGASTDTQYF. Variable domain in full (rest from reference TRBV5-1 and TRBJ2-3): KAGVTQTPRYLIKTRGQQVTLSCSPISGHRSVSWYQQTPGQGLQFLFEYFSETQRNKGNFPGRFSGRQFSNSRSEMNVSTLELGDSALYLCASSSRGGASTDTQYFGPGTRLTVL.

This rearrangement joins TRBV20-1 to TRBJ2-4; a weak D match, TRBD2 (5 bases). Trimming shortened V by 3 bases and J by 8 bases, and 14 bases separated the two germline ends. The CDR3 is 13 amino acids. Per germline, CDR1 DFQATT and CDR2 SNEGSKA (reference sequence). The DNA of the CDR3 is TGCAGTGCTAGTGGGTCTAGCTCGCACATTCAGTACTTC. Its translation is CSASGSSSHIQYF.

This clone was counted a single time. This CDR3 reads CASSNGQLFISTDTQYF. In nucleotides, the CDR3 is TGTGCCAGCAGCAACGGACAGCTGTTTATTAGCACAGATACGCAGTATTTT. This sequence joins TRBV9 and TRBJ2-3; possible D gene TRBD1, 6 bases. The V gene lost 4 bases and the J gene lost 0 bases, with 18 bases spanning the gap. CDR3 length: 17 residues. Germline-derived CDR1 and CDR2 are SGDLS and YYNGEE.

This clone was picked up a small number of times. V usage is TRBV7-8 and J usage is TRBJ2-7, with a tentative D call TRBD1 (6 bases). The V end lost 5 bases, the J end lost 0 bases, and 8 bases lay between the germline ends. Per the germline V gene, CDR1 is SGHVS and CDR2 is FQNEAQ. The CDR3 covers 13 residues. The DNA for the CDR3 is TGTGCCAGCAGCCGGGACACCTCCTACGAGCAGTACTTC. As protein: CASSRDTSYEQYF.

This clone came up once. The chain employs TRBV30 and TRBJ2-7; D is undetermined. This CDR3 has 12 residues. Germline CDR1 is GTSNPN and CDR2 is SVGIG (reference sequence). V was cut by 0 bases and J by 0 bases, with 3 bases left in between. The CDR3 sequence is CAWSVLSYEQYF. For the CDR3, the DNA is TGTGCCTGGAGTGTACTCTCCTACGAGCAGTACTTC.

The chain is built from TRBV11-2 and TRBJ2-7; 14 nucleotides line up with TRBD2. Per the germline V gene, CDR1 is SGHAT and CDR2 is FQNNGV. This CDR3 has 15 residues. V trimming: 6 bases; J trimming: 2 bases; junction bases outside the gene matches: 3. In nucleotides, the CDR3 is TGTGCCAGCAGGCCGGGACTAGCGGGGGCCTACGAGCAGTACTTC. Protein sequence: CASRPGLAGAYEQYF.